This paragraph covers one T cell receptor (beta chain) sequence. This sample was taken from a study of OX40 agonist ivuxolimab in advanced cancers. Overall study context: Ivuxolimab, an agonist antibody against OX40 (CD134), was given to patients.

This CDR3 spans 13 amino acids. CDR1 and CDR2 (germline): LNHDA, SQIVND (reference sequence). V lost 2 bases and J lost 6, with 11 bases in between. Profiling relied on immunoSEQ multiplex PCR, and the TCRdb table lists in-frame clones only, not all of them. The sample contains some 14,000 clones, under 65% of which appear only once. Specimen: CD4+ or CD8+ T cells sorted from blood, collected in a trial of the OX40 agonist ivuxolimab. This clonotype was obtained from an adult with an advanced solid tumor such as melanoma, head and neck, liver or kidney cancer. This chain uses TRBV19 with TRBJ2-7; D gene ambiguous. The CDR3 loop reads CASSITQSGEQYF. Written as DNA, the CDR3 is TGTGCCAGTAGTATAACACAGTCTGGCGAGCAGTACTTC.